This section outlines one T cell receptor (beta chain) sequence together with its context. Its specificity is unknown. Trimming pared 4 bases from V and 4 bases from J, leaving 8 bases between. This CDR3 is built from 12 residues. Per the germline V gene, CDR1 is DFQATT and CDR2 is SNEGSKA (reference sequence). The sample comes from a study of vaccination and CD4 T cells after COVID-19. Study-wide context: There were six male and four female convalescents, and two of them were Hispanic. The stimulus for the cells was overlapping spike peptides derived from SARS-CoV-2, HCoV-NL63, HCoV-OC43 and HCoV-229E. Control cultures used a CEFX viral epitope pool, an HIV-1 Nef peptide pool, or no peptide.

Sequencing of DNA taken from cultured CD4+ T cells relied on the Oncomine TCR Beta short-read assay. TCRdb itself ran the PCR reads through MiXCR, one entry per CDR3 protein. The sample lists approximately 20,000 distinct CDR3 sequences, more than 20% occurring once. Sample treatment: approximately 9-day PBMC culture with coronavirus spike peptide pools or control peptides (ViraFEST assay). Specimen: cultured CD4+ T cells from blood. This sequence was found in a human donor with COVID-19. J is TRBJ2-1 and V is TRBV20-1; D uncertain. CDR3 region: CSANKEYNEQFF. CDR3 nucleotides: TGCAGTGCTAATAAAGAGTACAATGAGCAGTTCTTC.